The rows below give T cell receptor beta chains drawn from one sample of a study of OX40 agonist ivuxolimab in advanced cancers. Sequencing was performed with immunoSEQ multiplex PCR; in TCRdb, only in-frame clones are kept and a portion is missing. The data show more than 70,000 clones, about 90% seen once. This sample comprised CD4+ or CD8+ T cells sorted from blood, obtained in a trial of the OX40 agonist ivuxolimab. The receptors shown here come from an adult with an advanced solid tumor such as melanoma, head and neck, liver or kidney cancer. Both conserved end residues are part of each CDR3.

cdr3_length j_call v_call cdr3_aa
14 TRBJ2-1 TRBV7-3 CASSKTGTSHEQFF
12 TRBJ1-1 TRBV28 CASSFGTGEAFF
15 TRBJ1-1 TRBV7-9 CASSIEGAVGTEAFF
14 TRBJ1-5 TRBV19 CASSILDTNQPQHF
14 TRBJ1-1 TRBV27 CASSQNTPNTEAFF
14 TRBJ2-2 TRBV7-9 CASSPGQDTGELFF
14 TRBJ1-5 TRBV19 CASSIAASNQPQHF
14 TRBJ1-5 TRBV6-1 CASSGVGGNQPQHF
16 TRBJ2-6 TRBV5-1 CASSLDRGTGANVLTF
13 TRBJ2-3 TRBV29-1 CSVLAGVPDTQYF
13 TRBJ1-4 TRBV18 CASSDRGGEKLFF
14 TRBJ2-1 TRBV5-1 CASSLDSSYNEQFF
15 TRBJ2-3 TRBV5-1 CASSIGQGSTDTQYF
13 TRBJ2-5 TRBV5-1 CASSLGGEETQYF
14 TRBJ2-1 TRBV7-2 CASSAGTPGNEQFF
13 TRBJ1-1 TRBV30 CAWKTGKNTEAFF
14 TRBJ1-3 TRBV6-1 CASSEQGTGNTIYF
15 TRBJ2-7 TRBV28 CASSFQGQGAYEQYF
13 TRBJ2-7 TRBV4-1 CASSQVRGTEQYF
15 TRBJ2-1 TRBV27 CASSSDRVAYNEQFF
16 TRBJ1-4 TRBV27 CASSSDTGGRREKLFF
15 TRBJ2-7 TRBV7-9 CASSLITGASYEQYF
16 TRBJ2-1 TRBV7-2 CASSLAVAGVGNEQFF
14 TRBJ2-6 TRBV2 CASSDRDGANVLTF
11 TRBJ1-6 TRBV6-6 CASSYESPLHF
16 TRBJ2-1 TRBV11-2 CASSLSGRADYNEQFF
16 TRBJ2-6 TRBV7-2 CASRPGGMSGANVLTF
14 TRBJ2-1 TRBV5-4 CASSLAGLRAEQFF
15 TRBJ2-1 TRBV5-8 CASSLRGPSYNEQFF
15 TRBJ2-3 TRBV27 CASRARLPKTDTQYF
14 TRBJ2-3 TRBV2 CASSVGTAGDTQYF
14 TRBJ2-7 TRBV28 CASSRGTPANGQYF
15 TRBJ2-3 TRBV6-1 CASSEALGRTDTQYF